Listed below are T cell receptor beta chains from one sample, sequenced in a study of T-cell memory formation after mild COVID-19. MiXCR, applied by TCRdb to the 5' RACE reads, yields one record per CDR3 protein. The sample lists roughly 180,000 distinct CDR3 sequences, approximately 10% occurring once. The specimen was PBMCs or a T cell subset sorted from them (not recorded which). The receptors come from a man aged 18 to 30 who had mild COVID-19 (a few samples of this study predate the infection). Cell type and time point are not known. Both conserved end residues are part of each CDR3. A D gene is named only where the DNA matches it firmly. Not every row has a clone size; where given, it reads once, few, many or a size class.

j_gene: TRBJ2-1; v_gene: TRBV7-2; d_gene: -; abundance: few; CDR3nt: TGTGCCAGCAGCGTAGGATCCACCGTCTACAATGAGCAGTTCTTC; CDR3aa: CASSVGSTVYNEQFF
j_gene: TRBJ2-1; v_gene: TRBV7-9; d_gene: TRBD1; abundance: many; CDR3nt: TGTGCCAGCAGCCCTGGGACAGGGGAAGCGGCCAAATACGAGCAGTTCTTC; CDR3aa: CASSPGTGEAAKYEQFF
j_gene: TRBJ1-3; v_gene: TRBV19; d_gene: -; abundance: -; CDR3nt: TGTGCCACTAGGACGTTCTCTGGAAACACCATATATTTT; CDR3aa: CATRTFSGNTIYF
j_gene: TRBJ1-4; v_gene: TRBV29-1; d_gene: -; abundance: -; CDR3nt: TGCAGCGTTGTGGTTGGAGGGACCCTTGGAAAACTGTTTTTT; CDR3aa: CSVVVGGTLGKLFF
j_gene: TRBJ1-2; v_gene: TRBV5-1; d_gene: -; abundance: -; CDR3nt: TGCGCCAGCAGCTTTACAGGGTTCCGTTATGGCTACACCTTC; CDR3aa: CASSFTGFRYGYTF
j_gene: TRBJ2-4; v_gene: TRBV7-8; d_gene: TRBD1; abundance: few; CDR3nt: TGTGCCAGCAGCATGACAGGGAGAAACATTCAGTACTTC; CDR3aa: CASSMTGRNIQYF
j_gene: TRBJ2-1; v_gene: TRBV2; d_gene: -; abundance: few; CDR3nt: TGTGCCAGCAGTGAAAACTATGAGCAGTTCTTC; CDR3aa: CASSENYEQFF
j_gene: TRBJ1-5; v_gene: TRBV4-1; d_gene: -; abundance: few; CDR3nt: TGCGCCAGCAGCCAAGATCTCGACCCGGCCAATCAGCCCCAGCATTTT; CDR3aa: CASSQDLDPANQPQHF
j_gene: TRBJ2-5; v_gene: TRBV18; d_gene: -; abundance: -; CDR3nt: TGTGCCAGCTCACCTTCGGGACGGTCTTTAGAGACCCAGTACTTC; CDR3aa: CASSPSGRSLETQYF
j_gene: TRBJ2-7; v_gene: TRBV12-3/TRBV12-4; d_gene: -; abundance: many; CDR3nt: TGTGCCAGCAGTTCTGGACAGTACGAGCAGTACTTC; CDR3aa: CASSSGQYEQYF
j_gene: TRBJ2-6; v_gene: TRBV28; d_gene: -; abundance: -; CDR3nt: TGTGCCAGCAGTCGAGGGGGTACCGGGGCCAACGTCCTGACTTTC; CDR3aa: CASSRGGTGANVLTF
j_gene: TRBJ2-1; v_gene: TRBV7-3; d_gene: -; abundance: few; CDR3nt: TGTGCCAGCAGCTTCGGGGACAATGAGCAGTTCTTC; CDR3aa: CASSFGDNEQFF
j_gene: TRBJ2-7; v_gene: TRBV3-1; d_gene: TRBD1; abundance: few; CDR3nt: TGTGCCAGCAGCCCCTCGACAGGGAGACGGGGGCAGTACTTC; CDR3aa: CASSPSTGRRGQYF
j_gene: TRBJ1-5; v_gene: TRBV4-2; d_gene: -; abundance: -; CDR3nt: TGTGCCAGCAGCCAAGATAGAGGTGGGCACAGTCGCGATCAGCCCCAGCATTTT; CDR3aa: CASSQDRGGHSRDQPQHF
j_gene: TRBJ1-1; v_gene: TRBV3-1; d_gene: -; abundance: -; CDR3nt: TGTGCCAGCAGACAAGTAAACATCCCTGAAGCTTTCTTT; CDR3aa: CASRQVNIPEAFF
j_gene: TRBJ2-3; v_gene: TRBV27; d_gene: -; abundance: many; CDR3nt: TGTGCCACCGCGGGGAGAAACACAGATACGCAGTATTTT; CDR3aa: CATAGRNTDTQYF
j_gene: TRBJ2-1; v_gene: TRBV7-9; d_gene: -; abundance: -; CDR3nt: TGTGCCAGCAGCTTAGACGGTATGAGCAATGAGCAGTTCTTC; CDR3aa: CASSLDGMSNEQFF
j_gene: TRBJ2-1; v_gene: TRBV4-3; d_gene: TRBD2; abundance: many; CDR3nt: TGCGCCAGCAGCCCGAGACTAGCGGGTTACAATGAGCAGTTCTTC; CDR3aa: CASSPRLAGYNEQFF
j_gene: TRBJ1-5; v_gene: TRBV2; d_gene: -; abundance: few; CDR3nt: TGTGCCAGCAGTGAAAGTCTAAGGGGACTGAGAGCTAGCAATCAGCCCCAGCATTTT; CDR3aa: CASSESLRGLRASNQPQHF